This is a list of T cell receptor beta chains from one sample in a study of T-cell memory formation after mild COVID-19. TCRdb used MiXCR to reprocess the 5' RACE reads, holding one entry per CDR3 protein. This table has about 310,000 distinct CDR3 sequences, roughly a fifth appearing once. Sample: PBMCs or a T cell subset sorted from them (not recorded which). The receptors were sampled from a man between 18 and 35 years old who had mild COVID-19 (a few samples of this study predate the infection). Cell type and time point are not known. Each CDR3 is given with its conserved first and last residue. A D gene is named only where the DNA matches it firmly. Not all rows give a size; the values are once, few, many and, for expanded clones, a class.

-	TRBV11-2	TRBJ2-3	-	TGTGCCAGCAGCTGGAACGAGGCAGATACGCAGTATTTT	CASSWNEADTQYF
-	TRBV7-8	TRBJ2-3	TRBD2	TGTGCCAGCGCCTCCGGGGGGGGCCGCGTATTAACAGATACGCAGTATTTT	CASASGGGRVLTDTQYF
many	TRBV15	TRBJ2-3	-	TGTGCCACCAGCGGCGGGACCGCCTCAGATACGCAGTATTTT	CATSGGTASDTQYF
many	TRBV7-2	TRBJ1-3	-	TGTGCCAGCAGCCGTAGACTGTCCTCTGGAAACACCATATATTTT	CASSRRLSSGNTIYF
-	TRBV6-1	TRBJ2-5	-	TGTGCCAGTGCTGGGGTAGTCGGGGCGACCCAGTACTTC	CASAGVVGATQYF
many	TRBV5-6	TRBJ2-5	-	TGTGCCAGCAGCTTGCGATTGGGAGAGACCCAGTACTTC	CASSLRLGETQYF
few	TRBV7-9	TRBJ1-5	-	TGTGCCAGCAGCTTATCGGGCGAACAGCCCCAGCATTTT	CASSLSGEQPQHF
few	TRBV5-1	TRBJ2-1	TRBD1	TGCGCCAGCAGCGGCACAGGGACAGCTGGGGATGAGCAGTTCTTC	CASSGTGTAGDEQFF
-	TRBV3-1	TRBJ1-4	-	TGTGCCAGCAGCCCCTATCCCCGCAGGGCTAATGAAAAACTGTTTTTT	CASSPYPRRANEKLFF
-	TRBV10-3	TRBJ1-2	TRBD1	TGTGCCATCAGTGATACGGGACAGGCTGATGGCTACACCTTC	CAISDTGQADGYTF
many	TRBV5-4	TRBJ2-1	-	TGTGCCAGCTTTTTCGGCCCAGGGGAGAATGAGCAGTTCTTC	CASFFGPGENEQFF
-	TRBV5-6	TRBJ1-4	-	TGTGCCAGCAGCACCGCGGGGATTCATAATGAAAAACTGTTTTTT	CASSTAGIHNEKLFF